The 14 T cell receptor beta chains below all came from one sample that was sequenced in a study of cytomegalovirus exposure and HLA in healthy donors. Researchers ran the PCR with 60 Vbeta and 13 Jbeta primers. Data came from immunoSEQ multiplex PCR; TCRdb stores just in-frame clones and leaves some out. The repertoire includes approximately 210,000 clones, around 81% of them detected once, and approximately 10% sits in the top ten. The sequencing input was PBMCs. The receptors stem from a woman aged 45 to 65 in good health and CMV-seropositive.

This clone was observed a handful of times. The chain is built from TRBV9 and TRBJ2-7; 10 bases match TRBD1. The V gene end was trimmed by 0 bases and the J gene end by 3 bases; junction bases not matched to a gene: 6. The CDR3 covers 16 residues. Germline V lookup: CDR1 SGDLS, CDR2 YYNGEE. This CDR3 reads CASSVDPGTGDYEQYF. CDR3 bases: TGTGCCAGCAGCGTAGACCCCGGGACAGGGGACTACGAGCAGTACTTC.

This clone was observed once. The V gene is TRBV7-2, the J gene TRBJ1-4; no clear D. This CDR3 region has 15 residues. Germline V gene sequence: CDR1 SGHTA, CDR2 FQGNSA. Trimming removed 4 bases from V and 0 bases from J, with 9 bases in between. The CDR3 reads CASSWTGTTNEKLFF. The CDR3 region has the DNA TGTGCCAGCAGCTGGACCGGGACAACTAATGAAAAACTGTTTTTT.

This clone turned up a few times. V gene TRBV5-1 combines with J gene TRBJ2-7; 9 nucleotides line up with TRBD1. J lost 3 bases, V lost 4 bases, and 2 bases had no gene match. The CDR3 loop spans 13 amino acids. The germline V gene has CDR1 SGHRS and CDR2 YFSETQ. Written as DNA, the CDR3 is TGCGCCAGCAGCGTGACAGGGGGCTACGAGCAGTACTTC. Its translation: CASSVTGGYEQYF.

The chain has TRBV10-1 and TRBJ2-7, with a possible D match to TRBD2 (7 bases). The CDR3 is made up of 14 amino acids. V was clipped by 9 bases and J by 6 bases, with 21 bases between them. Germline CDR1 WNHNN, CDR2 SYGVQD (reference sequence). The CDR3 here is CARGGAHRVCEQYF. In DNA, the CDR3 is TGCGCCAGGGGGGGGGCCCATAGGGTTTGCGAGCAGTACTTC.

This sequence joins TRBV28 and TRBJ1-3; no reliable D call. The CDR3 consists of 16 residues. Germline V gene lookup returns CDR1 MDHEN and CDR2 SYDVKM. V was cut by 4 bases and J by 2 bases, with 15 bases left in between. CDR3 in DNA: TGTGCCAGCAGTTCCCTCGGTATGTCGGCTGGAAACACCATATATTTT. It encodes CASSSLGMSAGNTIYF.

The chain joins TRBV12-5 to TRBJ1-2, with TRBD1 identical over 8 bases. This CDR3 contains 16 residues. CDR1 is LGHNT and CDR2 is FRNRAP in the germline V gene. V shed 0 bases and J 6 bases; nucleotides not matched to a gene: 9. This chain's CDR3 is CASGLVPDREVHGYTF. The DNA for the CDR3 is TGTGCTAGTGGTTTGGTACCGGACAGGGAAGTCCATGGCTACACCTTC.

V gene TRBV7-3 combines with J gene TRBJ2-1, with TRBD2 as a possible D gene (5 bases). V lost 2 bases to trimming and J lost 4 bases, with 12 bases between them. The CDR3 covers 15 residues. Germline assignment: CDR1 SGHTA and CDR2 FQGTGA. CDR3: CASSLGLTSYNEQFF. In DNA form, the CDR3 reads TGTGCCAGCAGCTTAGGACTCACATCATACAATGAGCAGTTCTTC.

DNA for the CDR3: TGTGCCAGCAGCCCGGAAGCCGGGGGGGCAAACACCGGGGAGCTGTTTTTT. Translation gives CASSPEAGGANTGELFF. This chain connects TRBV4-2 to TRBJ2-2; 8 positions agree with TRBD2. V gave up 4 bases and J gave up 2 bases; unmatched junction bases: 9. From germline, CDR1 is LGHNA and CDR2 YNFKEQ. CDR3 size: 17 residues.

This clone was observed once. The chain is built from TRBV10-1 and TRBJ2-1; 11 bases align to TRBD1. This CDR3 comprises 17 residues. CDR1 is WNHNN and CDR2 is SYGVQD in the germline V gene (reference sequence). Unmatched junction bases numbered 8, after V lost 4 bases and J lost 3 bases. CDR3 protein: CASSGTGGGKVYNEQFF. Here the CDR3 DNA reads TGCGCCAGCAGTGGGACAGGGGGCGGGAAAGTCTACAATGAGCAGTTCTTC.

The rearrangement uses TRBV5-1 and TRBJ2-7; D is possibly TRBD1 (5 bases). CDR3 size: 14 residues. Trimming cost V 4 bases and J 3 bases, with 14 bases left between them. Looked up from germline, CDR1 is SGHRS and CDR2 is YFSETQ. The CDR3 sequence is CASSPGHINYEQYF. The CDR3 region has the DNA TGCGCCAGCAGCCCAGGACATATCAACTACGAGCAGTACTTC.

This chain uses TRBV30 with TRBJ1-4; TRBD1 matches 7 bases. CDR3 size: 13 residues. V lost 4 bases and J lost 8; bases outside the gene matches: 7. Germline V gene lookup returns CDR1 GTSNPN and CDR2 SVGIG (reference sequence). CDR3 bases: TGTGCCTGGACAAACAGGGGAGGAGAAAAACTGTTTTTT. Residues: CAWTNRGGEKLFF.

The chain links TRBV14 to TRBJ2-1, with TRBD1 matching over 10 bases. The trim removed 0 bases at V and 10 bases at J, leaving 3 bases unmatched. The length of the CDR3 is 14 residues. The germline gives CDR1 SGHDN, CDR2 FVKESK. CDR3 DNA sequence: TGTGCCAGCAGCCAAGATTTGACAGGGGGCGAGCAGTTCTTC. Amino acid sequence: CASSQDLTGGEQFF.

The chain has TRBV7-6 and TRBJ2-1; D is perhaps TRBD2 (7 bases). V dropped 0 bases and J dropped 4 bases, with 10 bases sitting between them. Germline assignment: CDR1 SGHVS and CDR2 FNYEAQ. This CDR3 has 15 residues. CDR3 in amino acids: CASSLAGGPYNEQFF. The CDR3, as DNA: TGTGCCAGCAGCTTAGCGGGGGGGCCGTACAATGAGCAGTTCTTC.

V and J are TRBV7-9 and TRBJ2-6; D unclear. Trimming stripped 6 bases from V and 0 bases from J, with 12 bases between. Germline CDR1 SEHNR, CDR2 FQNEAQ (reference sequence). The CDR3 has 16 residues. For the CDR3, the DNA is TGTGCCAGCAGACTTGAGGCAATCTCTGGGGCCAACGTCCTGACTTTC. Its protein product is CASRLEAISGANVLTF.